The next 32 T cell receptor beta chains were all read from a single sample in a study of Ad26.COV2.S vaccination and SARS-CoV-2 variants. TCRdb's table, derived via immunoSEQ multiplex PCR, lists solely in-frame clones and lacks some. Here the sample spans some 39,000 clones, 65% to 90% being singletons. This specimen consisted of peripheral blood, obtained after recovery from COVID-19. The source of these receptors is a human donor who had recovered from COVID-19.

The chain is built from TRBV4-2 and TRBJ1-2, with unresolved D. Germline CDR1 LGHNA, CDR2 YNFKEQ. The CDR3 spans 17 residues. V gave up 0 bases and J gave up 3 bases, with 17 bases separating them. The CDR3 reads CASSQDGGRTLDYGYTF. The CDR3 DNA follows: TGTGCCAGCAGCCAAGATGGCGGGAGGACTTTGGACTATGGCTACACCTTC.

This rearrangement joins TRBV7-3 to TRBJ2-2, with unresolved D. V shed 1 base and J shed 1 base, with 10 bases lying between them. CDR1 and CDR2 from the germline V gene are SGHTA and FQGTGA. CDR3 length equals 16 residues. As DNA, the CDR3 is TGTGCCAGCAGCTTAAATGCAGGTGGGAACACCGGGGAGCTGTTTTTT. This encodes CASSLNAGGNTGELFF.

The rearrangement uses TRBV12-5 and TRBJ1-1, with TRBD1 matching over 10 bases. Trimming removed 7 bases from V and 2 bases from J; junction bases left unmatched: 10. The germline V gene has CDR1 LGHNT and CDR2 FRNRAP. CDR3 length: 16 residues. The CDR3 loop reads CASVIRDRGDNTEAFF. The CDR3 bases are TGTGCTAGTGTAATCCGGGACAGGGGTGATAACACTGAAGCTTTCTTT.

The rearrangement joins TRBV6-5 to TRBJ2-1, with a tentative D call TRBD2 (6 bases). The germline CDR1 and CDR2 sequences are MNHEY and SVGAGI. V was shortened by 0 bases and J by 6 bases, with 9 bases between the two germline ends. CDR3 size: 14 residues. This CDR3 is CASSYSTAGNEQFF. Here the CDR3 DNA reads TGTGCCAGCAGTTACTCGACAGCGGGCAATGAGCAGTTCTTC.

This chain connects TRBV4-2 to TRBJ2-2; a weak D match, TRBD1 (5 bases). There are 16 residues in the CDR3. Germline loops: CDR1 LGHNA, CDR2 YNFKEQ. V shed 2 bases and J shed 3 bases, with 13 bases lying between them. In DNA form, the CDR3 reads TGTGCCAGCAGCCAACAGGGCCGGACGGACACCGGGGAGCTGTTTTTT. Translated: CASSQQGRTDTGELFF.

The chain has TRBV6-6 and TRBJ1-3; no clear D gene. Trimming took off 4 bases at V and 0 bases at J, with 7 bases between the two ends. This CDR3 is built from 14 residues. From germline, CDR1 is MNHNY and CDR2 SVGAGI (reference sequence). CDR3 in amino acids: CASSSLTSGNTIYF. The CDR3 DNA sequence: TGTGCCAGCAGTTCTCTAACCTCTGGAAACACCATATATTTT.

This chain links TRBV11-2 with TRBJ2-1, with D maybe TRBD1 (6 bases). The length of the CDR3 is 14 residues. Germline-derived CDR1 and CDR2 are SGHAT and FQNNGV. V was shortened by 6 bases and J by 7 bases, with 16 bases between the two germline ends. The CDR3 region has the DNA TGTGCCAGCAGAACCCTCAGGGGTAGGAATGAGCAGTTCTTC. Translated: CASRTLRGRNEQFF.

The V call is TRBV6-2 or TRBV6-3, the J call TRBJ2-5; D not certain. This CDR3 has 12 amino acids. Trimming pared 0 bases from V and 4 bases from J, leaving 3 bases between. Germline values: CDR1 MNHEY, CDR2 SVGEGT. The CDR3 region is CASSYSIETQYF. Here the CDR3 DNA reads TGTGCCAGCAGTTACTCGATAGAGACCCAGTACTTC.

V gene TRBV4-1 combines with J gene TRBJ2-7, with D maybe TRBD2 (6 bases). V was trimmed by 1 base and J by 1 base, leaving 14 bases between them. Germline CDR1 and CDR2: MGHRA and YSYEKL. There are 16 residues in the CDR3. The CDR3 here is CASSQGRQGGSYEQYF. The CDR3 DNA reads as TGCGCCAGCAGCCAAGGCCGTCAGGGAGGTTCCTACGAGCAGTACTTC.

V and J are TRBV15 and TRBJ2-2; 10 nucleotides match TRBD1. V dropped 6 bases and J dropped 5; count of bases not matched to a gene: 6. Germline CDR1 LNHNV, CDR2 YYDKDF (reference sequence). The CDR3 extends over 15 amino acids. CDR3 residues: CATRGPGQGTGELFF. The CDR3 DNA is TGTGCCACCAGGGGGCCGGGACAGGGGACCGGGGAGCTGTTTTTT.

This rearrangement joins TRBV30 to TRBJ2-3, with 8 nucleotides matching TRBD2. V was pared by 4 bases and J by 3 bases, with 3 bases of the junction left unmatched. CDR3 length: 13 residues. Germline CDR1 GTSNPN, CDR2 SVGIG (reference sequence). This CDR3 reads CAWIGGGTDTQYF. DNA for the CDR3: TGTGCCTGGATCGGGGGGGGTACAGATACGCAGTATTTT.

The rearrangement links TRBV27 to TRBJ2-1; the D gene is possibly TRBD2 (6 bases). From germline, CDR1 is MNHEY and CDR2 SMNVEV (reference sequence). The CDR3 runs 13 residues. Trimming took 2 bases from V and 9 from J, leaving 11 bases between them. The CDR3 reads CASSLLRGGEQFF. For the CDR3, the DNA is TGTGCCAGCAGTTTACTTAGGGGAGGTGAGCAGTTCTTC.

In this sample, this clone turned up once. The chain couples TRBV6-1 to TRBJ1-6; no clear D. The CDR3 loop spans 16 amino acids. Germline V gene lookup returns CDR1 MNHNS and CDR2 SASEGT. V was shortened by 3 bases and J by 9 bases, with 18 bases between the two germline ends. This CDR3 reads CASSETHVSLGSPLHF. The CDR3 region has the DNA TGTGCCAGCAGTGAGACGCATGTCAGCTTGGGTTCACCCCTCCACTTT.

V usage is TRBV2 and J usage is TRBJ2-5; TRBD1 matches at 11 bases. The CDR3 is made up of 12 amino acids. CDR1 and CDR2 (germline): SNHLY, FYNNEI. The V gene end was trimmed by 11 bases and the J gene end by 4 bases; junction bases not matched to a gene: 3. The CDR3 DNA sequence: TGTGCCGGACAGGGGGCGGGAGAGACCCAGTACTTC. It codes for CAGQGAGETQYF. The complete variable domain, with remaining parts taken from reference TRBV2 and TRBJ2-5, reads EPEVTQTPSHQVTQMGQEVILRCVPISNHLYFYWYRQILGQKVEFLVSFYNNEISEKSEIFDDQFSVERPDGSNFTLKIRSTKLEDSAMYFCAGQGAGETQYFGPGTRLLVL.

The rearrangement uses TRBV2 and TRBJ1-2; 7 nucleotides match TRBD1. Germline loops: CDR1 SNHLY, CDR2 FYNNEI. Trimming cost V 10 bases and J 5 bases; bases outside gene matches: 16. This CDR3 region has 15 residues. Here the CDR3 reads CAKGYPRGQRYGYTF. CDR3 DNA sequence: TGTGCCAAAGGTTACCCTCGGGGACAGAGATATGGCTACACCTTC.

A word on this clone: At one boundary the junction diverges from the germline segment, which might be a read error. The CDR3 region has the DNA TGTGCCAGCAGCTTAACAGGGGGTGGGTTTCACGCCTTC. It specifies CASSLTGGGFHAF. J is TRBJ1-2 and V is TRBV5-4; 8 bases fit TRBD1. Germline V gene sequence: CDR1 SGHNT, CDR2 YYREEE (reference sequence). The CDR3 totals 13 residues.

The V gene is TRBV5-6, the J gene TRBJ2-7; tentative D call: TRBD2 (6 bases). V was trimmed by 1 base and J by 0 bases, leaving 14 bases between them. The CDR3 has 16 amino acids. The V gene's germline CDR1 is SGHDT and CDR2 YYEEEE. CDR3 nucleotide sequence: TGTGCCAGCAGCTTGTACGGGGAGGTAAGCTCCTACGAGCAGTACGTC. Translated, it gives CASSLYGEVSSYEQYV.

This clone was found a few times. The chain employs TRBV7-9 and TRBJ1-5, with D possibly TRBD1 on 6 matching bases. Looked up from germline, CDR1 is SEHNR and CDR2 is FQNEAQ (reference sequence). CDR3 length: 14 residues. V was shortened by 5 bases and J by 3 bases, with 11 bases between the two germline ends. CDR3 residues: CASSPGQFNQPQHF. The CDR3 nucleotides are TGTGCCAGCAGCCCTGGACAGTTCAATCAGCCCCAGCATTTT.

The CDR3 DNA is TGCAGCGTTGACGGGACAGGGAATGAAAAACTGTTTTTT. This translates into CSVDGTGNEKLFF. This chain connects TRBV29-1 to TRBJ1-4; 9 nucleotides match TRBD1. Losses at the gene ends were 3 bases for V and 5 bases for J; bases not matched to a gene: 1. Germline V lookup: CDR1 SQVTM, CDR2 ANQGSEA. The CDR3 loop spans 13 amino acids.

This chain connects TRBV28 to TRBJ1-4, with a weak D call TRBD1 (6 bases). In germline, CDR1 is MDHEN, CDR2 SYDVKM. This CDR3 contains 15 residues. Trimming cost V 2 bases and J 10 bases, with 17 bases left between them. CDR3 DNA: TGTGCCAGCAGTTTAGCCACCAGCGGAGGGGGAAAACTGTTTTTT. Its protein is CASSLATSGGGKLFF.

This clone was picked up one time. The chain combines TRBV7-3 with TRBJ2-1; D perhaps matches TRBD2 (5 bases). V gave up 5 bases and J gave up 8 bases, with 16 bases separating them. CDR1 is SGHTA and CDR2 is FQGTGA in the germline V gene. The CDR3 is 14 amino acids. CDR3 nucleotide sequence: TGTGCCAGCAGCCCCGCCTATGCTAGCCATGAGCAGTTCTTC. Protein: CASSPAYASHEQFF.

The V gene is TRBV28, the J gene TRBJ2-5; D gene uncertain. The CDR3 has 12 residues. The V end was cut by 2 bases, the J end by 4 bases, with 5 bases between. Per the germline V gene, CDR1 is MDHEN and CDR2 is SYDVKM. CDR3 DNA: TGTGCCAGCAGTTTAAACGGAGAGACCCAGTACTTC. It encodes CASSLNGETQYF.

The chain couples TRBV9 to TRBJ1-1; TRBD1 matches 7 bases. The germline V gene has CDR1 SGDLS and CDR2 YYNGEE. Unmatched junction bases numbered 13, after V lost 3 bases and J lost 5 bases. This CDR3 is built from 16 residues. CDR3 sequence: CASSEGAGGKSTEAFF. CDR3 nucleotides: TGTGCCAGCAGCGAAGGGGCAGGGGGTAAGAGTACTGAAGCTTTCTTT. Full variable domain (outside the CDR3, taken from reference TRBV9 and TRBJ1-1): DSGVTQTPKHLITATGQRVTLRCSPRSGDLSVYWYQQSLDQGLQFLIQYYNGEERAKGNILERFSAQQFPDLHSELNLSSLELGDSALYFCASSEGAGGKSTEAFFGQGTRLTVV.

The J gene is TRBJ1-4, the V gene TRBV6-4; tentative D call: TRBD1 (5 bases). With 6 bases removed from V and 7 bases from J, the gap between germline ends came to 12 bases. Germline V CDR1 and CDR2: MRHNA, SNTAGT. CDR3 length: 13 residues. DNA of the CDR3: TGTGCCAGCAGCGTAGTTCAGGGTGAAAAACTGTTTTTT. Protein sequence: CASSVVQGEKLFF.

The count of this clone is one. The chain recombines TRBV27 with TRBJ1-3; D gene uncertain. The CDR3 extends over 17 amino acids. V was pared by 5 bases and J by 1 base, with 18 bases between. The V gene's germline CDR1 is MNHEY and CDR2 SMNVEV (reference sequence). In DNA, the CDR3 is TGTGCCAGCAGTCCATCCCCTTTCGGAGTATCTGGAAACACCATATATTTT. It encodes CASSPSPFGVSGNTIYF.

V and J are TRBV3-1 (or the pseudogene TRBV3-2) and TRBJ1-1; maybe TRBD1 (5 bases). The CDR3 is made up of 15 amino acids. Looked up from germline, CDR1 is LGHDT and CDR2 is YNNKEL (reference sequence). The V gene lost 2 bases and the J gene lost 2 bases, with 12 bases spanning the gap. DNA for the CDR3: TGTGCCAGCAGCCAACTCCAGGGAGCCAACACTGAAGCTTTCTTT. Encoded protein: CASSQLQGANTEAFF.

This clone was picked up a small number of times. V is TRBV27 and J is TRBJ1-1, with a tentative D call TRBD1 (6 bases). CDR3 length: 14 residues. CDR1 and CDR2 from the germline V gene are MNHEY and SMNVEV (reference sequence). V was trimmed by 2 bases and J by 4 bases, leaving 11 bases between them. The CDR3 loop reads CASSLLWGATEAFF. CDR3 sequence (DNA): TGTGCCAGCAGTTTACTCTGGGGGGCCACTGAAGCTTTCTTT.

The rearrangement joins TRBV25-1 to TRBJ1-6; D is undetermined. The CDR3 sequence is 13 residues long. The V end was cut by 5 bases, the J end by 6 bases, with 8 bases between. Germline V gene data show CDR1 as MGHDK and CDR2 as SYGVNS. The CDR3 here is CASSRGINSPLHF. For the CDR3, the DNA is TGTGCCAGCAGTCGCGGAATTAATTCACCCCTCCACTTT.

CDR3 sequence (DNA): TGTGCCAGCAGCTTAAGCCTCACCCCTGGGACCGGCTACACCTTC. This encodes CASSLSLTPGTGYTF. The chain has TRBV5-5 and TRBJ1-2; D is possibly TRBD1 (5 bases). CDR1 SGHKS and CDR2 YYEKEE come from the germline V gene (reference sequence). The CDR3 loop spans 15 amino acids. With 2 bases removed from V and 8 bases from J, the gap between germline ends came to 19 bases. Together with reference TRBV5-5 and TRBJ1-2, the CDR3 gives the full variable domain: DAGVTQSPTHLIKTRGQQVTLRCSPISGHKSVSWYQQVLGQGPQFIFQYYEKEERGRGNFPDRFSARQFPNYSSELNVNALLLGDSALYLCASSLSLTPGTGYTFGSGTRLTVV.

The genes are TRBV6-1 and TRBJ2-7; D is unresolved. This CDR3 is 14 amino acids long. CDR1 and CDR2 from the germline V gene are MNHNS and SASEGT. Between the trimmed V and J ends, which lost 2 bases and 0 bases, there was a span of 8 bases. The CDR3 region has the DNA TGTGCCAGCAGTGAACCTGCAGGCTCCTACGAGCAGTACGTC. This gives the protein CASSEPAGSYEQYV.

The CDR3 spells CASSLGTPLAGVQETQYF. CDR3 sequence (DNA): TGTGCCAGCAGCTTAGGTACCCCACTAGCGGGAGTCCAAGAGACCCAGTACTTC. V is TRBV13 and J is TRBJ2-5, with 11 bases fitting TRBD2. This CDR3 is built from 18 residues. Germline V gene data show CDR1 as PRHDT and CDR2 as FYEKMQ (reference sequence). V lost 0 bases to trimming and J lost 1 base; unmatched junction nucleotides: 7. Full variable domain (remainder filled in from reference TRBV13 and TRBJ2-5): AAGVIQSPRHLIKEKRETATLKCYPIPRHDTVYWYQQGPGQDPQFLISFYEKMQSDKGSIPDRFSAQQFSDYHSELNMSSLELGDSALYFCASSLGTPLAGVQETQYFGPGTRLLVL.

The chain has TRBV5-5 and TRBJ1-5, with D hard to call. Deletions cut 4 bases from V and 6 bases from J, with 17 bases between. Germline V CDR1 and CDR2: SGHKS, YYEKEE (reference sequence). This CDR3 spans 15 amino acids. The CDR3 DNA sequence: TGTGCCAGCAGCGCTACTATTGTGTCGAGTCAGCCCCAGCATTTT. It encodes CASSATIVSSQPQHF.